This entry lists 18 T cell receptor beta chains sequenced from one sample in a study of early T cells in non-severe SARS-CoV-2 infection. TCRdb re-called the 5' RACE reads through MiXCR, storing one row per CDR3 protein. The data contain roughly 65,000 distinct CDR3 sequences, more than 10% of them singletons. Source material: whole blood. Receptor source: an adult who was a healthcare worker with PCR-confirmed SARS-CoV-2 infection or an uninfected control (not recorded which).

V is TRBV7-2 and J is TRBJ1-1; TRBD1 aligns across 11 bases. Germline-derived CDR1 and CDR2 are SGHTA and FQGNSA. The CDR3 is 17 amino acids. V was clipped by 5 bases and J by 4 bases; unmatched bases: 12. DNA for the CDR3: TGTGCCAGCAGCCTAACCGGGACAGGGGGATTTGGCACTGAAGCTTTCTTT. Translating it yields CASSLTGTGGFGTEAFF.

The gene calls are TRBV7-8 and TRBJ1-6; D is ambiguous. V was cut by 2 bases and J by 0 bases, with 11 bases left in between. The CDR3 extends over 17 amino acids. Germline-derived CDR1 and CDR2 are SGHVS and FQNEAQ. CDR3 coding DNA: TGTGCCAGCAGCTTATTGGCGTCGAGCTCCTATAATTCACCCCTCCACTTT. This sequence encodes CASSLLASSSYNSPLHF. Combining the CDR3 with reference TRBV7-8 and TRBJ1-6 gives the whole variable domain GAGVSQSPRYKVAKRGQDVALRCDPISGHVSLFWYQQALGQGPEFLTYFQNEAQLDKSGLPSDRFFAERPEGSVSTLKIQRTQQEDSAVYLCASSLLASSSYNSPLHFGNGTRLTVT.

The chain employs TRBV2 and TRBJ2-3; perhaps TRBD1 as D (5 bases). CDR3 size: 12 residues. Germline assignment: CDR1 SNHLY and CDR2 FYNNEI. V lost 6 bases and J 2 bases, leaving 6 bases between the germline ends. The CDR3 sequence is CASSRDTDTQYF. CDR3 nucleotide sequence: TGTGCCAGCAGCAGGGACACAGATACGCAGTATTTT. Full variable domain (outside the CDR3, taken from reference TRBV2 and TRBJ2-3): EPEVTQTPSHQVTQMGQEVILRCVPISNHLYFYWYRQILGQKVEFLVSFYNNEISEKSEIFDDQFSVERPDGSNFTLKIRSTKLEDSAMYFCASSRDTDTQYFGPGTRLTVL.

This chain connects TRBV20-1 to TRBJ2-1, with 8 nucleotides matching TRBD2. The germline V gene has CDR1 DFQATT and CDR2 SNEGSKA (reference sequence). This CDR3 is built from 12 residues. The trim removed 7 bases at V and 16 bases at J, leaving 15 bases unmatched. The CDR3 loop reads CSVQRGTATEFF. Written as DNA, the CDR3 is TGCAGTGTCCAGCGGGGGACCGCTACAGAATTCTTC.

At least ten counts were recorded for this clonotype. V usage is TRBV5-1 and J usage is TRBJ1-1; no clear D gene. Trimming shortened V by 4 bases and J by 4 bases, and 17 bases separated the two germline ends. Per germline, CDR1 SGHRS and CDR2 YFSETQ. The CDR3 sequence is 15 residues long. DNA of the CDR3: TGCGCCAGCAGCCTGGGATTTGGCCTGAGCACTGAAGCTTTCTTT. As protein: CASSLGFGLSTEAFF.

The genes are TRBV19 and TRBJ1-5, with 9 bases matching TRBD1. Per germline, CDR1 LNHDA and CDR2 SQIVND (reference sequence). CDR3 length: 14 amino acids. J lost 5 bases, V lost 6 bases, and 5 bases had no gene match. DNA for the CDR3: TGTGCCAGTAGAGACAGGGGGATGGATCAGCCCCAGCATTTT. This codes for CASRDRGMDQPQHF.

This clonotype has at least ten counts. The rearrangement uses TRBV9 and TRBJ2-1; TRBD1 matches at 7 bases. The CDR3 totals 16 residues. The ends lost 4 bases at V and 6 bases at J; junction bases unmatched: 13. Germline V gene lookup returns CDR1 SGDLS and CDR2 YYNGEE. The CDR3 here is CASSPLDRVGANEQFF. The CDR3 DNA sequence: TGTGCCAGCAGCCCCCTAGACAGGGTCGGAGCCAATGAGCAGTTCTTC.

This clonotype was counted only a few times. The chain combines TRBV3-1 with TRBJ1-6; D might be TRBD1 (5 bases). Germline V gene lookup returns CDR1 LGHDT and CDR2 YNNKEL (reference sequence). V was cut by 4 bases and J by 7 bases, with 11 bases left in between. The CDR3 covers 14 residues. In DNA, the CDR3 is TGTGCCAGCAGCCCCGACAGAGCAAATTCACCCCTCCACTTT. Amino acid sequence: CASSPDRANSPLHF.

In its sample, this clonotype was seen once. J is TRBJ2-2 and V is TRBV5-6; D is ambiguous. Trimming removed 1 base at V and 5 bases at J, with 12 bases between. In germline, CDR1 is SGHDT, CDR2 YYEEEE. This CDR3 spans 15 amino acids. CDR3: CASSLYGLGTGELFF. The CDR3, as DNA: TGTGCCAGCAGCTTGTACGGCCTAGGGACCGGGGAGCTGTTTTTT.

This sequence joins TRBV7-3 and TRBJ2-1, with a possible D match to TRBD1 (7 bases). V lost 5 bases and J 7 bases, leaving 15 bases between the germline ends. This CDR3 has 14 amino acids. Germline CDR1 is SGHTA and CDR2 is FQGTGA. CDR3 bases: TGTGCCAGCAGCCTCCAGGGGGGCGTGAATGAGCAGTTCTTC. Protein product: CASSLQGGVNEQFF.

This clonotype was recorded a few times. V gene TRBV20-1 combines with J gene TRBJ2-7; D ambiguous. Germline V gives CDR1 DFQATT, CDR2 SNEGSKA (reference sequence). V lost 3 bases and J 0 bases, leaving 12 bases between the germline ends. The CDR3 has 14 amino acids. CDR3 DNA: TGCAGTGCTAGTACCCGAACGAGCTCCTACGAGCAGTACTTC. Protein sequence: CSASTRTSSYEQYF.

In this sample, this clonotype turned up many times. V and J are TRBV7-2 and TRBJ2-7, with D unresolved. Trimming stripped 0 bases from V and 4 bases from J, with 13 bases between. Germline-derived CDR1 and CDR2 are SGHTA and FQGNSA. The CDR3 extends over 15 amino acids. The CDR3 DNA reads TGTGCCAGCAGCTTAGCGCAGGCAATTGTATACGAGCAGTACTTC. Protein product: CASSLAQAIVYEQYF.

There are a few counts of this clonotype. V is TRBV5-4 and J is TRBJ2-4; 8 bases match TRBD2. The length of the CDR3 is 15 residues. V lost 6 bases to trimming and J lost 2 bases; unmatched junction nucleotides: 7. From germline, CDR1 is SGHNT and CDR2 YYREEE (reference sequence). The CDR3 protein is CASTAGGRPKNIQYF. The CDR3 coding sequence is TGTGCCAGCACCGCGGGGGGTCGTCCCAAAAACATTCAGTACTTC.

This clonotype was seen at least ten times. The CDR3 DNA is TGCAGTGCTAGTCTGGCAGATACGCAGTATTTT. Translating it yields CSASLADTQYF. J is TRBJ2-3 and V is TRBV20-1; D gene uncertain. From germline, CDR1 is DFQATT and CDR2 SNEGSKA (reference sequence). The CDR3 has 11 amino acids. Deletions cut 3 bases from V and 4 bases from J, with 5 bases between.

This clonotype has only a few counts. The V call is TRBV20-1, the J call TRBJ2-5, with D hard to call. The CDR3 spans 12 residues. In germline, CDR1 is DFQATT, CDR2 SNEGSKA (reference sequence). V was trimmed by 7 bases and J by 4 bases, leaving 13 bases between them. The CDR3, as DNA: TGCAGTGGGATTGGTGATCGAGAGACCCAGTACTTC. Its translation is CSGIGDRETQYF.

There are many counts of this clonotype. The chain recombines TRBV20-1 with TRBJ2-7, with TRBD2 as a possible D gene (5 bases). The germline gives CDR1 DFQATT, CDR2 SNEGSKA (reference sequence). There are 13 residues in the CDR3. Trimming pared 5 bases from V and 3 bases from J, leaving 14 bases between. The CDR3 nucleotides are TGCAGTGCTCGAAGCCCGGGAAGCTACGAGCAGTACTTC. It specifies CSARSPGSYEQYF.

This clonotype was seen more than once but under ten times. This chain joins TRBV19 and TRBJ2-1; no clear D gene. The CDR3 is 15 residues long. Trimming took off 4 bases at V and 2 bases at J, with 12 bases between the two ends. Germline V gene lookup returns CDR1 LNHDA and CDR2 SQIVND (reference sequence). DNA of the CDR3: TGTGCCAGTAGTAGTAGGGTAGGCCCCTACAATGAGCAGTTCTTC. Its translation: CASSSRVGPYNEQFF. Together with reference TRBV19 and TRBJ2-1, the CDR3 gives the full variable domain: DGGITQSPKYLFRKEGQNVTLSCEQNLNHDAMYWYRQDPGQGLRLIYYSQIVNDFQKGDIAEGYSVSREKKESFPLTVTSAQKNPTAFYLCASSSRVGPYNEQFFGPGTRLTVL.

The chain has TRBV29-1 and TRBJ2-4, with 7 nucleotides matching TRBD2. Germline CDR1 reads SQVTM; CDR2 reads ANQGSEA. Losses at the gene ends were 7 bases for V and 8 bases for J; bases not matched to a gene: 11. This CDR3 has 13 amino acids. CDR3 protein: CSARPGGTHIQYF. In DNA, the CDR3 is TGCAGCGCACGACCCGGGGGGACGCACATTCAGTACTTC.